This TCR beta chain was retrieved from a study of T cell repertoires in cytomegalovirus infection. Background on the study: CMV infection plus the matching HLA type was flagged by public TCR beta signatures.

TCRdb re-called the reads with MiXCR, one entry per CDR3 protein. The repertoire consists of 40,000 to 50,000 distinct CDR3 sequences, with roughly 20% occurring once and the leading ten covering under 20%. The germline V gene encodes CDR1 SGHNT and CDR2 YYREEE (reference sequence). V was pared by 10 bases and J by 5 bases, with 10 bases between. CDR3 size: 11 residues. This clonotype occurred a few times. Its antigen is still unknown. Points from the study as a whole: The study identified carriers of CMV plus the relevant HLA from cumulative public TCR beta family frequency.

This TCR came from a human donor in good health (CMV status not recorded). Some clones in this sample may be carry-over from other donors' samples. Specimen: PBMCs, sequenced either directly or after in vitro stimulation (not recorded which). The chain has TRBV5-4 and TRBJ1-5, with D possibly matching TRBD1 (5 bases). As DNA, the CDR3 is TGTGCCTCTGGGGGGGATCAGCCCCAGCATTTT. As protein: CASGGDQPQHF.